This T cell receptor (beta chain) was identified in a study of CD8+ T cells in alopecia areata. Study-wide context: For the treated group, dosing was oral tofacitinib at 5 to 10 mg twice daily. Study observations and caveats: For patients receiving tofacitinib, scalp clonality and expanded CD8+ clones among the top 100 significantly decreased.

Stated treatment: oral pan-JAK inhibitor, 5-10 mg twice daily. Turning to this clone: Its antigen is not known.

After isolation, RNA underwent reverse transcription to generate cDNA as the sequencing template. Data came from immunoSEQ multiplex PCR; TCRdb stores just in-frame clones and leaves some out. This table has about 90,000 clones, 40% to 50% appearing once. The CDR3 runs 13 residues. Germline assignment: CDR1 MNHEY and CDR2 SMNVEV (reference sequence). Trimming took 5 bases from V and 3 from J; bases not matched to a gene: 4. Sequences were derived from CD8+ T cells sorted from blood, sampled at week 24, from a patient treated with tofacitinib. The clonotype comes from a human donor with alopecia areata. The chain is built from TRBV27 and TRBJ2-7, with TRBD2 identical over 7 bases. The CDR3 is CASSIGRGYEQYF. For the CDR3, the DNA is TGTGCCAGCAGTATAGGGAGGGGCTACGAGCAGTACTTC.